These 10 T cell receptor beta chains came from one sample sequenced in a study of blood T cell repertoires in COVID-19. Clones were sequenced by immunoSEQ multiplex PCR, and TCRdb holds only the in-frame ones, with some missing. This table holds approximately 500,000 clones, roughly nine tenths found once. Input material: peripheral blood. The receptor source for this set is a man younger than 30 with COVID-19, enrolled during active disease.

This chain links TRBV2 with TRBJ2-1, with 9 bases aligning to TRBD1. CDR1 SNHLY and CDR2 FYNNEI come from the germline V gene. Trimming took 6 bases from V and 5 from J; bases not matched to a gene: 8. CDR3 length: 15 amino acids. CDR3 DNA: TGTGCCAGCAGAGACCCGGGACAGGGTAACAATGAGCAGTTCTTC. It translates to CASRDPGQGNNEQFF.

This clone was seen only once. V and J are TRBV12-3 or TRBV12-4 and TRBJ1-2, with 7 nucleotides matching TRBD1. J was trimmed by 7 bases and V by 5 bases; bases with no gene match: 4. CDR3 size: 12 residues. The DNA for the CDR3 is TGTGCCAGCAGTCCAACAGGGGTTGGCTACACCTTC. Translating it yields CASSPTGVGYTF.

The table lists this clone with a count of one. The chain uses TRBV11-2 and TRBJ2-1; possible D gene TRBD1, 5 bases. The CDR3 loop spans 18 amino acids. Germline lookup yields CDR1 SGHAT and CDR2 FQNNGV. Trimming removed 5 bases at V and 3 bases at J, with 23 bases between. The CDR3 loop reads CASSLHRFRQGSYNEQFF. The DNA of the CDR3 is TGTGCCAGCAGCCTTCACCGATTCAGGCAGGGAAGCTACAATGAGCAGTTCTTC.

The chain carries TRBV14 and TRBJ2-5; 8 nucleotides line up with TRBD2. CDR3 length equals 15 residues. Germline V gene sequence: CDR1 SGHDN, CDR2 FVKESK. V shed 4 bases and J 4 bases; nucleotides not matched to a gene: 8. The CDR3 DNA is TGTGCCAGCAGCCCTCTAGCGGGCCTGGTAGAGACCCAGTACTTC. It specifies CASSPLAGLVETQYF.

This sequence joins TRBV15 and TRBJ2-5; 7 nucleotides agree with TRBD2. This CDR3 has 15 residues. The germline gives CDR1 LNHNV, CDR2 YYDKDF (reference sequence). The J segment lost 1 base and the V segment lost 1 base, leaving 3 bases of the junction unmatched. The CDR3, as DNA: TGTGCCACCAGCAGAGGGGCTAGCGGCCAAGAGACCCAGTACTTC. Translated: CATSRGASGQETQYF. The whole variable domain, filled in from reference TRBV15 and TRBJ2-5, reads DAMVIQNPRYQVTQFGKPVTLSCSQTLNHNVMYWYQQKSSQAPKLLFHYYDKDFNNEADTPDNFQSRRPNTSFCFLDIRSPGLGDTAMYLCATSRGASGQETQYFGPGTRLLVL.

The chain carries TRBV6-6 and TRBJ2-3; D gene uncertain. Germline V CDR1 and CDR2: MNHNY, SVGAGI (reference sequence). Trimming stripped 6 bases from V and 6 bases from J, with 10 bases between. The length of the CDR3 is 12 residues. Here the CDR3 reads CASSPLMDTQYF. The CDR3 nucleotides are TGTGCCAGCAGCCCACTGATGGATACGCAGTATTTT.

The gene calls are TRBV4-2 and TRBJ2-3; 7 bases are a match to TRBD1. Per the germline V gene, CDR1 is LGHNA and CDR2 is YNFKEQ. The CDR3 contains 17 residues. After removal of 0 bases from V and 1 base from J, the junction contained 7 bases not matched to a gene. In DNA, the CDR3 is TGTGCCAGCAGCCAAGATATGTTTCAGGGGGGCACAGATACGCAGTATTTT. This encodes CASSQDMFQGGTDTQYF.

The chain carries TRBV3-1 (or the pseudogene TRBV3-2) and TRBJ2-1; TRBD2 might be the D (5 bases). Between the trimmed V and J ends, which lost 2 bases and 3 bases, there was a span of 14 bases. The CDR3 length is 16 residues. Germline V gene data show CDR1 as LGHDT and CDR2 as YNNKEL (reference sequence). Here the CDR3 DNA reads TGTGCCAGCAGCCAATATGAGGGAAAAGGCTACAATGAGCAGTTCTTC. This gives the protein CASSQYEGKGYNEQFF.

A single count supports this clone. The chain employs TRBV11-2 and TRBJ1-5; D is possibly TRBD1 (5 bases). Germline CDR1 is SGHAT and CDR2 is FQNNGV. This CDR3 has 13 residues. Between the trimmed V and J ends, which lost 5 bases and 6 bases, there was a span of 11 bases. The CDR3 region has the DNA TGTGCCAGCAGCATAACTACAGGTCAGCCCCAGCATTTT. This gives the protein CASSITTGQPQHF. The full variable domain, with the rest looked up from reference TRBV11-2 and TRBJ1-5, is EAGVAQSPRYKIIEKRQSVAFWCNPISGHATLYWYQQILGQGPKLLIQFQNNGVVDDSQLPKDRFSAERLKGVDSTLKIQPAKLEDSAVYLCASSITTGQPQHFGDGTRLSIL.

In nucleotides, the CDR3 is TGTGCCAGCAGCGCGACTAGAGCGAACACCGGGGAGCTGTTTTTT. Encoded protein: CASSATRANTGELFF. The gene calls are TRBV2 and TRBJ2-2; weak D call: TRBD2 (6 bases). Looked up from germline, CDR1 is SNHLY and CDR2 is FYNNEI. This CDR3 contains 15 residues. The ends were cut back, 6 bases at V and 0 bases at J, with 11 bases in the middle.